These 4 T cell receptor beta chains share one sample of origin, sequenced in a study of glioma-infiltrating T cells after dendritic cell vaccination. Sequencing was performed with immunoSEQ multiplex PCR; in TCRdb, only in-frame clones are kept and a portion is missing. The sample includes about 73,000 clones, around 80% of them seen just once. The specimen was blood, collected before dendritic cell vaccination. All receptors come from a human donor with glioblastoma.

The chain uses TRBV7-3 and TRBJ1-1, with D unresolved. The CDR3 spans 15 residues. V shed 3 bases and J shed 2 bases, with 13 bases lying between them. The germline gives CDR1 SGHTA, CDR2 FQGTGA. Written as DNA, the CDR3 is TGTGCCAGCAGCTTCAGAGGAGGGAGCAACACTGAAGCTTTCTTT. Its translation: CASSFRGGSNTEAFF.

The gene calls are TRBV29-1 and TRBJ2-1; 10 nucleotides align to TRBD2. With 2 bases clipped from V and 3 bases from J, the junction kept 4 bases outside the gene matches. The CDR3 runs to 15 residues. The germline V gene encodes CDR1 SQVTM and CDR2 ANQGSEA. As DNA, the CDR3 is TGCAGCGTTGAACTAGCGGGGGTACTCTACAATGAGCAGTTCTTC. Translating it yields CSVELAGVLYNEQFF.

The chain couples TRBV6-1 to TRBJ1-2; D might be TRBD1 (5 bases). V was clipped by 3 bases and J by 1 base, with 9 bases between them. Germline lookup yields CDR1 MNHNS and CDR2 SASEGT. There are 14 residues in the CDR3. CDR3 sequence: CASSETDSNYGYTF. The CDR3 nucleotides are TGTGCCAGCAGTGAGACTGACAGTAACTATGGCTACACCTTC.

This chain links TRBV15 with TRBJ2-5; the D is unclear. Between the trimmed V and J ends, which lost 0 bases and 5 bases, there was a span of 16 bases. There are 16 residues in the CDR3. Germline V gene lookup returns CDR1 LNHNV and CDR2 YYDKDF (reference sequence). The CDR3 bases are TGTGCCACCAGCAGAGATGAGCAGCCCGGGTGGGAGACCCAGTACTTC. This encodes CATSRDEQPGWETQYF.